Presented here are 2 T cell receptor beta chains from one specimen sequenced in a study of identical twins. MiXCR, applied by TCRdb to the 5' RACE reads, yields one record per CDR3 protein. Of under 350,000 distinct CDR3 sequences listed, 8.5% to 9.5% are singletons. The same data also contributed to another study, on yellow fever vaccine responses in identical twins.

The sample was CD8+ T cells sorted from blood. Every receptor here comes from a woman younger than 30 in good health.

The chain is built from TRBV12-3 or TRBV12-4 and TRBJ2-7; the match to TRBD1 covers 8 bases. Unmatched junction bases numbered 4, after V lost 6 bases and J lost 0 bases. This CDR3 spans 14 amino acids. Here the CDR3 reads CASRGQVNSYEQYF. The CDR3 DNA is TGTGCCAGCAGGGGACAGGTAAACTCCTACGAGCAGTACTTC.

This clonotype was recorded many times. This chain links TRBV4-1 with TRBJ2-7; no clear D gene. This CDR3 is 14 amino acids long. Per the germline V gene, CDR1 is MGHRA and CDR2 is YSYEKL. Trimming took off 0 bases at V and 2 bases at J, with 8 bases between the two ends. DNA of the CDR3: TGCGCCAGCAGCCAAGATATCGGAACCTACGAGCAGTACTTC. Its protein is CASSQDIGTYEQYF.